This TCR beta chain derives from a study of T cell changes during pregnancy in multiple sclerosis. The protocol was immunoSEQ multiplex PCR, while the TCRdb copy is restricted to in-frame clones and leaves out a portion. Among some 95,000 clones listed, around 94% were seen once. This clonotype was sampled from a female donor with multiple sclerosis, enrolled in a pregnancy study. The sample was peripheral blood, taken in the first trimester of pregnancy.

This CDR3 reads CASSSLGGGGEQYF. The CDR3 region has the DNA TGTGCCAGCAGCTCCTTAGGGGGAGGGGGTGAGCAGTACTTC. The genes are TRBV28 and TRBJ2-7; tentative D call: TRBD2 (7 bases). The CDR3 extends over 14 amino acids. V lost 6 bases and J lost 7, with 19 bases in between. Germline-derived CDR1 and CDR2 are MDHEN and SYDVKM. Looking up the rest from reference TRBV28 and TRBJ2-7 gives the full variable domain: DVKVTQSSRYLVKRTGEKVFLECVQDMDHENMFWYRQDPGLGLRLIYFSYDVKMKEKGDIPEGYSVSREKKERFSLILESASTNQTSMYLCASSSLGGGGEQYFGPGTRLTVT.